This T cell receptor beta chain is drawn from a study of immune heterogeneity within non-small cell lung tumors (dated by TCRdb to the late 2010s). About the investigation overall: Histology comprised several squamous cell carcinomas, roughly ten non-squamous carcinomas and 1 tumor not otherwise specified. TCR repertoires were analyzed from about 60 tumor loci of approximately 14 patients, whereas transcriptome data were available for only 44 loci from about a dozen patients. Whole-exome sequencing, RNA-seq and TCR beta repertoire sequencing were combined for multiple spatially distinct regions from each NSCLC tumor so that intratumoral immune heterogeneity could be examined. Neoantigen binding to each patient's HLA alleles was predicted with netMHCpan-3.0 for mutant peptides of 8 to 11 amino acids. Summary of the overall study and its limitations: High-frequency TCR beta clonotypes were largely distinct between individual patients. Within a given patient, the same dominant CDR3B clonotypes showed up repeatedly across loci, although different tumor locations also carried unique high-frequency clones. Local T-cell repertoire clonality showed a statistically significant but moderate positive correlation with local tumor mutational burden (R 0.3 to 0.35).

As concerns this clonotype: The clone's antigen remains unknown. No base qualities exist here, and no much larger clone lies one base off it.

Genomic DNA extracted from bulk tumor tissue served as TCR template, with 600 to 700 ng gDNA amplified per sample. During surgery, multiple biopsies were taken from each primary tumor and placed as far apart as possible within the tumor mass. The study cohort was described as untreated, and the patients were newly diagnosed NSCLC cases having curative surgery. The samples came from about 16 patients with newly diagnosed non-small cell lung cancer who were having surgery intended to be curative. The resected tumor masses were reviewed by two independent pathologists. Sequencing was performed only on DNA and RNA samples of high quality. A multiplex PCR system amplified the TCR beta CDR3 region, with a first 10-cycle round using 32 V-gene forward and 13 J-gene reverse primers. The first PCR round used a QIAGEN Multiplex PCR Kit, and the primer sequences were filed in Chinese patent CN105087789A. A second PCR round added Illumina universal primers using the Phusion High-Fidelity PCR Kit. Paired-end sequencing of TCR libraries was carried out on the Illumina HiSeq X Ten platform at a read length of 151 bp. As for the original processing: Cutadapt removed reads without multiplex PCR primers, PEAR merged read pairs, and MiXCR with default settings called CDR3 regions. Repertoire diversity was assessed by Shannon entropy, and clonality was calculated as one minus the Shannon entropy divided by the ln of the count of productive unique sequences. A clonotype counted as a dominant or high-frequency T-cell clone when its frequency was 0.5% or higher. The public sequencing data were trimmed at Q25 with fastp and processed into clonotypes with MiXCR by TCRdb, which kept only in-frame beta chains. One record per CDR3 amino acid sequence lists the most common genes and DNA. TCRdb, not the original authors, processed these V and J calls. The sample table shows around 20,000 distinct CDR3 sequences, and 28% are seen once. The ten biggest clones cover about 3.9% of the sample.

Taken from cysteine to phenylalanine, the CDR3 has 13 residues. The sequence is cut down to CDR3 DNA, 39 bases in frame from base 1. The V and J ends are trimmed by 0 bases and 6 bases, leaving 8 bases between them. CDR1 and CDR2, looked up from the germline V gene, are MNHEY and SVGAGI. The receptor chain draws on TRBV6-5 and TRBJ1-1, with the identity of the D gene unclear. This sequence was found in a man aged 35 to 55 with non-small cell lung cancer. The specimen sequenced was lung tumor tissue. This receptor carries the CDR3 CASSYSESAEAFF. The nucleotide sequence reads TGTGCCAGCAGTTACTCGGAGAGCGCTGAAGCTTTCTTT.